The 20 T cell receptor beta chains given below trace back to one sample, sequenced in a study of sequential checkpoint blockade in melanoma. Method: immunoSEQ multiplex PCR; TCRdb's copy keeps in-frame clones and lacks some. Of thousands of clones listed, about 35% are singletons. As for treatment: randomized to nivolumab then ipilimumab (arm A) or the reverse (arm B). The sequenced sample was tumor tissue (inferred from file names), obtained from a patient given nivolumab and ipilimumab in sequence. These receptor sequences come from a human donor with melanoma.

The CDR3 sequence: CATTYGANYGYTF. CDR3 bases: TGTGCCACCACCTACGGGGCTAACTATGGCTACACCTTC. V and J are TRBV6-8 and TRBJ1-2, with D hard to call. The V and J ends lost 10 bases and 0 bases respectively, with 12 bases between them. The CDR3 sequence is 13 residues long. CDR1 and CDR2 (germline): MNHGY, SAAAGT.

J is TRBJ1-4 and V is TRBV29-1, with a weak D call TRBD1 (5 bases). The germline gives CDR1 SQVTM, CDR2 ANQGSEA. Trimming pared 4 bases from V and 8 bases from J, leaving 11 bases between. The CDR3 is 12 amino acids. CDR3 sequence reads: CSVGDWQEKLFF. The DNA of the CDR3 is TGCAGCGTTGGGGACTGGCAGGAAAAACTGTTTTTT. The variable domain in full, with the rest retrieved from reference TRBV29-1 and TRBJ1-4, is SAVISQKPSRDICQRGTSLTIQCQVDSQVTMMFWYRQQPGQSLTLIATANQGSEATYESGFVIDKFPISRPNLTFSTLTVSNMSPEDSSIYLCSVGDWQEKLFFGSGTQLSVL.

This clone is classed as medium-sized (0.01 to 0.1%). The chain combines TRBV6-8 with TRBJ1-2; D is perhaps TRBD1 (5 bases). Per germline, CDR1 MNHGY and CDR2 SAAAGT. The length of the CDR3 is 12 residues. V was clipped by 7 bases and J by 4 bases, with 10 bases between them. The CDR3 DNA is TGTGCCAGCACCGACAGCGGCTATGGCTACACCTTC. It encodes CASTDSGYGYTF.

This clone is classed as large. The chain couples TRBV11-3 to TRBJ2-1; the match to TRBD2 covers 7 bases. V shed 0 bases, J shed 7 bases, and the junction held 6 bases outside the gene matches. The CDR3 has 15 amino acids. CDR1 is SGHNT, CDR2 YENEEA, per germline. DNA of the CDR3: TGTGCCAGCAGCTTAGAGTTCGGGGGGAGGAATGAGCAGTTCTTC. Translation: CASSLEFGGRNEQFF.

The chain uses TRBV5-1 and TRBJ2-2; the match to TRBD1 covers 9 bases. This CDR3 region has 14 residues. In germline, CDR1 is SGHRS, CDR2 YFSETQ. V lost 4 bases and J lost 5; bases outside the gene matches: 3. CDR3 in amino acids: CASSGTGWTGELFF. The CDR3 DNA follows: TGCGCCAGCAGCGGGACAGGGTGGACCGGGGAGCTGTTTTTT.

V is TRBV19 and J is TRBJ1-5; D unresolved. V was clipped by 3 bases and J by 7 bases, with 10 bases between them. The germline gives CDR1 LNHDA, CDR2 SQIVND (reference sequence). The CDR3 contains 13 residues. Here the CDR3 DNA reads TGTGCCAGTAGTATTGGAATGGGGCAGCCCCAGCATTTT. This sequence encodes CASSIGMGQPQHF.

CDR3 amino acids: CASGRPGQIRWEQFF. DNA for the CDR3: TGTGCCAGTGGACGACCGGGACAGATACGTTGGGAGCAGTTCTTC. This chain joins TRBV19 and TRBJ2-1, with TRBD1 matching 7 bases. This CDR3 has 15 residues. The V segment lost 8 bases and the J segment 10 bases; nucleotides outside the gene matches: 17. In germline, CDR1 is LNHDA, CDR2 SQIVND (reference sequence).

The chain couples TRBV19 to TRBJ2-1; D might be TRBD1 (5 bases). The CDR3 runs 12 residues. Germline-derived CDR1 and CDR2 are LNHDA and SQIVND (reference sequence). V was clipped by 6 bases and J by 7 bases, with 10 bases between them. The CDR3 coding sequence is TGTGCCAGTAGCACCAGGGAAAATGAGCAGTTCTTC. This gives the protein CASSTRENEQFF.

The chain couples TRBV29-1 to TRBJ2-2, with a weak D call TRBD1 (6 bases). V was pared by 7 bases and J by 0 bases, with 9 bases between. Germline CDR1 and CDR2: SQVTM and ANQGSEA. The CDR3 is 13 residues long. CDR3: CSARDTNTGELFF. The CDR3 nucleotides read TGCAGCGCTCGGGACACGAACACCGGGGAGCTGTTTTTT.

The CDR3 DNA follows: TGTGCCAGCAGTTTCCTTTCGGGGGCCAGCTCCTACGAGCAGTACTTC. Encoded protein: CASSFLSGASSYEQYF. The chain combines TRBV6-8 with TRBJ2-7; tentatively, D is TRBD1 or TRBD2 (6 bases each). The CDR3 contains 16 residues. Trimming shortened V by 4 bases and J by 0 bases, and 16 bases separated the two germline ends. Looked up from germline, CDR1 is MNHGY and CDR2 is SAAAGT.

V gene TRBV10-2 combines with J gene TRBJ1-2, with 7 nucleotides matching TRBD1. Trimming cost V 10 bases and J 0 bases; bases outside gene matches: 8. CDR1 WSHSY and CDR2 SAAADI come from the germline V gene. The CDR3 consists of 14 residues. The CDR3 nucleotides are TGCGCCATCAGCCGGGACAGCTCTAACTATGGCTACACCTTC. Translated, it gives CAISRDSSNYGYTF.

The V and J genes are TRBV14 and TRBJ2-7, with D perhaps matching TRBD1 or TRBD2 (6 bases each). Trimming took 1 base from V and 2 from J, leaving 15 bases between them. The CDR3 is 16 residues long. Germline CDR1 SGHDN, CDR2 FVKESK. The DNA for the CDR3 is TGTGCCAGCAGCCAAGGAACCGGGGGCCGGACCTACGAGCAGTACTTC. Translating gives CASSQGTGGRTYEQYF.

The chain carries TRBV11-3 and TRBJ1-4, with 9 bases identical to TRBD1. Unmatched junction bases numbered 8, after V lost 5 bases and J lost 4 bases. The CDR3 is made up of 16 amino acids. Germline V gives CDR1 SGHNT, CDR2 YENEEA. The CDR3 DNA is TGTGCCAGCAGCCAGGGGACAGGGAACTTTAATGAAAAACTGTTTTTT. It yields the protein CASSQGTGNFNEKLFF.

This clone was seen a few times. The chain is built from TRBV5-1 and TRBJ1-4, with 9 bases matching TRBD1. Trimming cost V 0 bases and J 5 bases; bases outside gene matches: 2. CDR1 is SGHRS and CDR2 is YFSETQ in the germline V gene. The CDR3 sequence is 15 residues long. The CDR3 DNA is TGCGCCAGCAGCTTGGAAGGGACAGGGAATGAAAAACTGTTTTTT. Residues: CASSLEGTGNEKLFF.

The CDR3 here is CASSSYVTGYEQFF. The CDR3, as DNA: TGTGCCAGCAGCTCCTACGTGACAGGGTATGAGCAGTTCTTC. This sequence joins TRBV11-3 and TRBJ2-1; 7 bases line up with TRBD1. CDR3 length: 14 residues. CDR1 is SGHNT and CDR2 is YENEEA in the germline V gene. V lost 4 bases to trimming and J lost 8 bases; unmatched junction nucleotides: 8.

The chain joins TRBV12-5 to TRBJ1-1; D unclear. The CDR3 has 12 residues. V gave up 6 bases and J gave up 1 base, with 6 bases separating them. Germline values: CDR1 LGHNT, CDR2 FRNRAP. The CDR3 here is CASGVENTEAFF. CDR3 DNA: TGTGCTAGTGGCGTCGAGAACACTGAAGCTTTCTTT.

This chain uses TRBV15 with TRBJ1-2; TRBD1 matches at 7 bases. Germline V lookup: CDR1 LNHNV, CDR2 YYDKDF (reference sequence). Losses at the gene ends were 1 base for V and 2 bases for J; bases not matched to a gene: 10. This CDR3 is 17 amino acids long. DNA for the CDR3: TGTGCCACCAGCAGAGGGGGAGAGGGACAGACAAACTATGGCTACACCTTC. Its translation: CATSRGGEGQTNYGYTF.

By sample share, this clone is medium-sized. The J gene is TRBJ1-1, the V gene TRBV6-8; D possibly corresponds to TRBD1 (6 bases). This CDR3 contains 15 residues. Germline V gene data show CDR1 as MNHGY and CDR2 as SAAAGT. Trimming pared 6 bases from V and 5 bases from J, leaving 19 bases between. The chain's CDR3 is CASRPTGQGRTEAFF. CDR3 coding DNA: TGTGCCAGCAGGCCAACCGGCCAGGGGAGGACTGAAGCTTTCTTT.

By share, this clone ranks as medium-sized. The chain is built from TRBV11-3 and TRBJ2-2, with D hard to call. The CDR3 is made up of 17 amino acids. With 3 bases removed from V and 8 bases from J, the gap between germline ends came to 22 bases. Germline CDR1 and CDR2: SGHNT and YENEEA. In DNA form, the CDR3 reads TGTGCCAGCAGCTTGAGTAGGCTAACTCGATTACAAGGGGAGCTGTTTTTT. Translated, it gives CASSLSRLTRLQGELFF.

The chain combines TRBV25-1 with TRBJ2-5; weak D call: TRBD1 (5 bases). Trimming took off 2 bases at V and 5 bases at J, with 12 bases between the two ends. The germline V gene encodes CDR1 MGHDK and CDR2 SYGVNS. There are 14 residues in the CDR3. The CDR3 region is CASSERQRTETQYF. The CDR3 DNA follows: TGTGCCAGCAGTGAAAGACAGCGCACGGAGACCCAGTACTTC.